The T cell receptor (beta chain) described here comes from a study of blood T cells in healthy people across ages. A second PCR of about 6 to 11 cycles used a sample-barcoded 5' primer and a J-beta primer mix. TCRdb called the 5' RACE reads again in MiXCR, with one record for every CDR3 protein. The sample consists of 1,300,000 or so distinct CDR3 sequences, around 59% of them appearing once. The count of this clonotype is one. CDR1 and CDR2 from the germline V gene are MNHEY and SVGEGT. The junction had 14 bases not matched to a gene; V was cut back by 5 bases and J by 5 bases. The CDR3 has 16 amino acids.

This chain joins TRBV6-2 or TRBV6-3 and TRBJ1-1, with 7 bases fitting TRBD1. This sequence was found in a man younger than 30 in good health. Sequencing input: blood. CDR3 coding DNA: TGTGCCAGCAGTACCGACAGGGAATCTCACCAGACTGAAGCTTTCTTT. Protein: CASSTDRESHQTEAFF.